These T cell receptor beta chains were read from a single sample in a study of blood T cell repertoires in COVID-19. Here immunoSEQ multiplex PCR was the method, and the copy in TCRdb shows in-frame clones only, minus some. The sample includes 52,000 or so clones, around 76% of them seen just once. Sample: peripheral blood. These receptors all come from a man aged 45-65 years with active or convalescent COVID-19. The CDR3 runs from the conserved cysteine through the conserved F or W. Only some rows state a clone size, as once, few, many or a class for expanded clones.

v_gene,abundance,len,CDR3aa
TRBV7-2,.,15,CASSSGTGLTGELFF
TRBV7-9,.,16,CASSFFSGRETDTQYF
TRBV2,.,14,CASSPRVNTGELFF
TRBV6-5,.,15,CATLTGLVGNSPLHF
TRBV10-3,.,13,CAIRRDRAWEQYF
TRBV2,.,12,CAGGTSFYEQYF
TRBV3-1/TRBV3-2,.,17,CASSQDIAAGAYNEQFF
TRBV6-6,.,12,CASTESRARLFF
TRBV7-6,.,14,CASSSRGIVGELFF
TRBV5-1,.,15,CASSLTGGTNEKLFF
TRBV6-1,.,13,CATSGQDNSPLHF
TRBV5-8,.,12,CASSLPARGAFF
TRBV7-3,few,14,CASSPMGQGREAFF
TRBV5-6,.,15,CASSLSGGQGSSRYF
TRBV19,.,15,CASNSPRVRDYGYTF
TRBV13,.,14,CASSLVQGFYGYTF
TRBV13,.,13,CASSLGAGSEQYF
TRBV7-7,.,15,CASSQPRGGAETQYF
TRBV7-6,.,13,CASSWDWDSPLHF
TRBV27,.,15,CASSASGESSYEQYF
TRBV9,.,15,CASSVTGDPYNEQFF
TRBV4-2,.,17,CASSQKGSGGGTDTQYF
TRBV5-1,.,13,CASSSRGGYGYTF
TRBV29-1,.,12,CSAGLVTGELFF
TRBV2,.,13,CASSPGGPETQYF
TRBV12-3/TRBV12-4,.,13,CASSFHAADTQYF
TRBV29-1,.,15,CSVTVAGGLNTEAFF
TRBV6-1,few,13,CASSEVTQETQYF
TRBV11-2,.,16,CASSLSTTPNTGELFF
TRBV6-1,.,13,CASSDRLGLGYTF
TRBV5-1,.,15,CASSSNPGYQETQYF
TRBV10-3,once,14,CAISGSGTGVGYTF
TRBV10-1,.,14,CASSVQRTGTEAFF
TRBV5-1,few,13,CASTGTGGNVQYF
TRBV4-1,.,16,CASSQDGGAGNSPLHF